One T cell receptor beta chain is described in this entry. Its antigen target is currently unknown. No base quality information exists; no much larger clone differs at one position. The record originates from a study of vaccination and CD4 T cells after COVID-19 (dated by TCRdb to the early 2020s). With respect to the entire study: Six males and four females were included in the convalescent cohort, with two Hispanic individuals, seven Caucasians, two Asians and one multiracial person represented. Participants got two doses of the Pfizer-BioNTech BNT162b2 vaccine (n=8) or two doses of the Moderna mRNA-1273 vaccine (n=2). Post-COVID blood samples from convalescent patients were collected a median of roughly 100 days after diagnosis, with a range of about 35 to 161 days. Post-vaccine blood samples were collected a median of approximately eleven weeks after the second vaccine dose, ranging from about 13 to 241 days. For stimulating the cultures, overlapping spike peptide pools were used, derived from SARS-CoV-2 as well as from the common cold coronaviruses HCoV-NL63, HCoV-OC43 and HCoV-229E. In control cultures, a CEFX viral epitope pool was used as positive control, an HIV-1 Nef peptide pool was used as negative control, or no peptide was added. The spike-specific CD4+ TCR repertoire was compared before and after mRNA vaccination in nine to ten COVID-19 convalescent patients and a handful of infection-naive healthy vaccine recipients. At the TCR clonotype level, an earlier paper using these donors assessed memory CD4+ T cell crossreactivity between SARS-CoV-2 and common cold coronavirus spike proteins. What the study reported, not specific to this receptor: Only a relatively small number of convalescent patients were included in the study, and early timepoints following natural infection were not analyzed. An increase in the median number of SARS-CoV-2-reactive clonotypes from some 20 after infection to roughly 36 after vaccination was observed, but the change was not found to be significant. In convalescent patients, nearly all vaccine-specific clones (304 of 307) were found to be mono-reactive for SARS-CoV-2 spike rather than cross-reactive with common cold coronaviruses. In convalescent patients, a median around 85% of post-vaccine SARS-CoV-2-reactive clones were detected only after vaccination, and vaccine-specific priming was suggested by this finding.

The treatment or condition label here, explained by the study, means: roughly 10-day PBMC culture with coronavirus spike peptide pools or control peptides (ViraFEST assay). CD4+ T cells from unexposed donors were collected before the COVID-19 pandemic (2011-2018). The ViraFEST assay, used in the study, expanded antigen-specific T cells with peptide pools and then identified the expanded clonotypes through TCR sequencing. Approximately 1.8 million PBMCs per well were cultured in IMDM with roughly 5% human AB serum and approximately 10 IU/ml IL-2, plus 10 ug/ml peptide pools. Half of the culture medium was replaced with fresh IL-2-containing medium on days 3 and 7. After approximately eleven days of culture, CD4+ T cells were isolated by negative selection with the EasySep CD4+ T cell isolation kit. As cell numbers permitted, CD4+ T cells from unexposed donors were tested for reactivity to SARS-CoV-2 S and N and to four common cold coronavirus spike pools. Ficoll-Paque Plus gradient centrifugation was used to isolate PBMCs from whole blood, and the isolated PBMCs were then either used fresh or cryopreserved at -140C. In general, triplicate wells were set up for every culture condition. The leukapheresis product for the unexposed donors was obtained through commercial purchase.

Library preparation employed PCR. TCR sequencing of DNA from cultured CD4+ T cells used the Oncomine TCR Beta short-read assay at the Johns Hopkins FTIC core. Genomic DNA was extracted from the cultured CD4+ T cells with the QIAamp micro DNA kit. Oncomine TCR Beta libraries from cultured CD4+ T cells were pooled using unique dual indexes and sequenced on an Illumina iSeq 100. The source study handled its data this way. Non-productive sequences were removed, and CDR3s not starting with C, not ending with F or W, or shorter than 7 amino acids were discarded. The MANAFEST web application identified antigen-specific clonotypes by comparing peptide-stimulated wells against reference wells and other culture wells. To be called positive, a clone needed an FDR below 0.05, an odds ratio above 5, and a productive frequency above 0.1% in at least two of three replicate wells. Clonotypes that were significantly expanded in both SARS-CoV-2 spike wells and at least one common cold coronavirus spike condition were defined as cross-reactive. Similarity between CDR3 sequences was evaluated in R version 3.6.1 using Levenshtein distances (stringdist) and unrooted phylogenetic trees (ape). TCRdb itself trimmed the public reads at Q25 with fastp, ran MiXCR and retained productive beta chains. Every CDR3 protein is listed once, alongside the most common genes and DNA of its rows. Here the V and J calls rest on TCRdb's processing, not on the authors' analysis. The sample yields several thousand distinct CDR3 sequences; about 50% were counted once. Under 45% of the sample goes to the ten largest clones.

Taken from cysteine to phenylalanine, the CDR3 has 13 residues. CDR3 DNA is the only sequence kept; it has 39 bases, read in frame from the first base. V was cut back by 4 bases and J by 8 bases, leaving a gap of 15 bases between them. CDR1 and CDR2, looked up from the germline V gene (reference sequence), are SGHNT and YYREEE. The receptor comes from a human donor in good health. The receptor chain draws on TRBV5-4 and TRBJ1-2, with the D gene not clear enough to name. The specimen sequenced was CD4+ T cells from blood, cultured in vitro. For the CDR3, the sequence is CASSPDNSYGYTF. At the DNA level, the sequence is TGTGCCAGCAGCCCCGACAATAGCTACGGCTACACCTTC.